The T cell receptor (beta chain) under discussion was sequenced for a study of beta chain features in type 1 diabetes. Whole-study findings and limits: All four CD4+ subsets from Type 1 diabetes patients carried moderately but significantly shorter TCRB CDR3s.

On this clone: Its target is unknown.

Looked up from germline, CDR1 is SQVTM and CDR2 is ANQGSEA. Unmatched junction bases numbered 6, after V lost 7 bases and J lost 4 bases. This CDR3 is 12 amino acids long. Expressed TCRB transcripts were sequenced because the isolated RNA had all been reverse transcribed beforehand. Generated by immunoSEQ multiplex PCR, the TCRdb table keeps only in-frame clones and is missing some. The sample comprises about 230,000 clones, 16% of which are singletons, and approximately 0.081% rests with the top ten. The TCR sequence derives from a man between 25 and 39 years old with type 1 diabetes. Specimen: naive CD4+ T cells from blood. V is TRBV29-1 and J is TRBJ1-1, with TRBD1 identical over 7 bases. CDR3: CSAAQGSTEAFF. CDR3 DNA: TGCAGCGCCGCACAGGGGAGCACTGAAGCTTTCTTT.